These 30 T cell receptor beta chains were sequenced from one sample in a study of cytotoxic CD8 clonotypes in ibrutinib-treated CLL. The protocol was immunoSEQ multiplex PCR, while the TCRdb copy is restricted to in-frame clones and leaves out a portion. Here the sample spans about 140,000 clones, roughly 90% being singletons. The source material was PBMCs, sampled after 12 months of ibrutinib treatment. The receptors were sampled from a human donor with chronic lymphocytic leukemia.

The rearrangement joins TRBV11-2 to TRBJ2-1; D is ambiguous. From germline, CDR1 is SGHAT and CDR2 FQNNGV. V was pared by 6 bases and J by 0 bases, with 6 bases between. CDR3 length: 13 residues. CDR3 region: CASRSNSYNEQFF. CDR3 nucleotide sequence: TGTGCCAGCAGATCCAACTCCTACAATGAGCAGTTCTTC.

This rearrangement joins TRBV2 to TRBJ2-1; 12 bases are a match to TRBD2. Trimming at V came to 1 base and at J to 4 bases, leaving 2 bases not matched to a gene. This CDR3 comprises 16 residues. Germline V gene lookup returns CDR1 SNHLY and CDR2 FYNNEI. CDR3: CASSEVGLAGYNEQFF. The CDR3 DNA reads TGTGCCAGCAGTGAAGTGGGACTAGCGGGTTACAATGAGCAGTTCTTC.

The V and J genes are TRBV5-5 and TRBJ2-7; D might be TRBD1 (5 bases). The V end was cut by 1 base, the J end by 4 bases, with 9 bases between. The CDR3 loop spans 13 amino acids. The V gene's germline CDR1 is SGHKS and CDR2 YYEKEE (reference sequence). CDR3 loop: CASSLSRAYEQYF. CDR3 coding DNA: TGTGCCAGCAGCTTGAGCAGGGCGTACGAGCAGTACTTC.

V and J are TRBV7-3 and TRBJ1-1, with D maybe TRBD1 (5 bases). V was trimmed by 6 bases and J by 5 bases, leaving 13 bases between them. CDR1 and CDR2 from the germline V gene are SGHTA and FQGTGA. The CDR3 runs to 13 residues. This CDR3 is CASSLSGMTEAFF. The CDR3 DNA follows: TGTGCCAGCAGTCTGTCAGGGATGACTGAAGCTTTCTTT.

The gene calls are TRBV19 and TRBJ1-4, with 9 bases fitting TRBD1. Trimming cost V 8 bases and J 10 bases; bases outside gene matches: 2. CDR1 and CDR2 (germline): LNHDA, SQIVND (reference sequence). CDR3 length: 11 residues. The chain's CDR3 is CASLGQGKLFF. DNA for the CDR3: TGTGCCAGTTTGGGACAGGGAAAACTGTTTTTT.

The rearrangement joins TRBV5-4 to TRBJ2-5; D gene unclear. V was clipped by 3 bases and J by 2 bases, with 11 bases between them. The CDR3 has 14 amino acids. In germline, CDR1 is SGHNT, CDR2 YYREEE (reference sequence). The CDR3 region has the DNA TGTGCCAGCAGCTCCGGTCAGAAACAAGAGACCCAGTACTTC. Translating it yields CASSSGQKQETQYF.

This clone was seen a single time. V and J are TRBV6-1 and TRBJ1-3, with TRBD1 as a possible D gene (6 bases). V was cut by 8 bases and J by 1 base, with 15 bases left in between. Germline lookup yields CDR1 MNHNS and CDR2 SASEGT. This CDR3 has 15 residues. The CDR3 DNA reads as TGTGCCAGCGGAGGGGGGTCTGGGTCTGGAAACACCATATATTTT. This codes for CASGGGSGSGNTIYF.

This clone was observed a single time. V usage is TRBV21-1 and J usage is TRBJ2-3; the table's D call of TRBD1 was not tested on the DNA. TRBV21-1 is flagged as a pseudogene. CDR3 length equals 13 residues. CDR3 region: CASMGRGTDTQYF. DNA of the CDR3: TGTGCCAGCATGGGCAGGGGCACAGATACGCAGTATTTT.

The V and J genes are TRBV5-8 and TRBJ2-7; 8 bases line up with TRBD2. Germline V lookup: CDR1 SGHTS, CDR2 YDEGEE. The CDR3 runs 15 residues. Trimming removed 3 bases from V and 3 bases from J; junction bases left unmatched: 8. CDR3 protein: CASSSGTSLYYEQYF. CDR3 bases: TGTGCCAGCAGCTCGGGGACTAGTTTATACTACGAGCAGTACTTC.

V gene TRBV5-1 combines with J gene TRBJ2-1; TRBD1 agrees at 10 bases. This CDR3 is built from 16 residues. The trim removed 4 bases at V and 4 bases at J, leaving 8 bases unmatched. Looked up from germline, CDR1 is SGHRS and CDR2 is YFSETQ. The CDR3 coding sequence is TGCGCCAGCAGCCCCAATCCGGGACAGGGGTACAATGAGCAGTTCTTC. Translation gives CASSPNPGQGYNEQFF.

The V call is TRBV2, the J call TRBJ1-1; TRBD1 matches at 8 bases. Unmatched junction bases numbered 8, after V lost 3 bases and J lost 8 bases. The CDR3 is 14 amino acids. Germline lookup yields CDR1 SNHLY and CDR2 FYNNEI. The CDR3 DNA reads as TGTGCCAGCAGTGAGCAGGGGGCGCCGGTCGAAGCTTTCTTT. Translated: CASSEQGAPVEAFF.

This chain connects TRBV4-3 to TRBJ1-4; the match to TRBD1 covers 8 bases. The V segment lost 1 base and the J segment 4 bases; nucleotides outside the gene matches: 11. There are 18 residues in the CDR3. CDR1 and CDR2 from the germline V gene are LGHNA and YSLEER. The CDR3 protein is CASSQGQGLPPVNEKLFF. In DNA form, the CDR3 reads TGCGCCAGCAGCCAAGGACAGGGGCTCCCCCCTGTTAATGAAAAACTGTTTTTT.

The chain has TRBV5-6 and TRBJ2-7, with TRBD2 matching 8 bases. V shed 4 bases, J shed 4 bases, and the junction held 4 bases outside the gene matches. Germline values: CDR1 SGHDT, CDR2 YYEEEE. CDR3 size: 13 residues. The CDR3 sequence: CASSKSGRYEQYF. CDR3 DNA sequence: TGTGCCAGCAGCAAGAGCGGGAGATACGAGCAGTACTTC.

This clone was picked up a small number of times. The chain recombines TRBV30 with TRBJ1-5; 7 bases map to TRBD1. The V segment lost 0 bases and the J segment 4 bases; nucleotides outside the gene matches: 3. Per germline, CDR1 GTSNPN and CDR2 SVGIG (reference sequence). The CDR3 length is 14 residues. The CDR3 protein is CAWSVGQDNQPQHF. In DNA, the CDR3 is TGTGCCTGGAGTGTAGGACAGGATAATCAGCCCCAGCATTTT.

The chain employs TRBV4-1 and TRBJ1-1; tentatively, D is TRBD1 (5 bases). Trimming left V 1 base short and J 0 bases short, with 9 bases between. This CDR3 region has 15 residues. Germline-derived CDR1 and CDR2 are MGHRA and YSYEKL. CDR3 sequence: CASSQGGAVNTEAFF. The CDR3 DNA follows: TGCGCCAGCAGCCAAGGGGGCGCGGTGAACACTGAAGCTTTCTTT.

The V gene is TRBV10-3, the J gene TRBJ2-1; 9 nucleotides match TRBD2. This CDR3 has 12 amino acids. V shed 3 bases, J shed 16 bases, and the junction held 7 bases outside the gene matches. CDR1 is ENHRY and CDR2 is SYGVKD in the germline V gene. CDR3 sequence (DNA): TGTGCCATCAGTGAACGGCTAGCGGGACTTTTCTTC. Encoded protein: CAISERLAGLFF.

This sequence joins TRBV6-5 and TRBJ1-1; D remains unclear. V gave up 7 bases and J gave up 4 bases, with 13 bases separating them. This CDR3 has 13 residues. Germline V gene lookup returns CDR1 MNHEY and CDR2 SVGAGI. The DNA for the CDR3 is TGTGCCAGCAAGGGTGCTTTGGGCACTGAAGCTTTCTTT. Residues: CASKGALGTEAFF.

In nucleotides, the CDR3 is TGTGCCAGCAGCAAACTATACGTTGGACAGGCCCCTTCTGAAGCTTTCTTT. Its protein is CASSKLYVGQAPSEAFF. The V gene is TRBV7-2, the J gene TRBJ1-1; TRBD1 matches at 7 bases. Trimming at V came to 5 bases and at J to 6 bases, leaving 18 bases not matched to a gene. This CDR3 region has 17 residues. Germline V gene data show CDR1 as SGHTA and CDR2 as FQGNSA. Filled out from reference TRBV7-2 and TRBJ1-1, the complete variable domain reads GAGVSQSPSNKVTEKGKDVELRCDPISGHTALYWYRQSLGQGLEFLIYFQGNSAPDKSGLPSDRFSAERTGGSVSTLTIQRTQQEDSAVYLCASSKLYVGQAPSEAFFGQGTRLTVV.

The chain employs TRBV28 and TRBJ2-7, with 7 nucleotides matching TRBD1. The V and J ends lost 3 bases and 3 bases, in that order; junction bases with no gene match: 5. The CDR3 covers 14 residues. CDR1 and CDR2 (germline): MDHEN, SYDVKM. The CDR3 DNA sequence: TGTGCCAGCAGTTTTCGGGACAGCCTCTACGAGCAGTACTTC. It codes for CASSFRDSLYEQYF. The variable domain in full, with the rest retrieved from reference TRBV28 and TRBJ2-7, is DVKVTQSSRYLVKRTGEKVFLECVQDMDHENMFWYRQDPGLGLRLIYFSYDVKMKEKGDIPEGYSVSREKKERFSLILESASTNQTSMYLCASSFRDSLYEQYFGPGTRLTVT.

The CDR3: CASSLKPPSGSEWGTDTQYF. For the CDR3, the DNA is TGTGCCAGCAGCTTAAAGCCCCCTAGCGGGAGCGAATGGGGCACAGATACGCAGTATTTT. This chain connects TRBV7-3 to TRBJ2-3, with 10 positions matching TRBD2. The CDR3 runs 20 residues. V was clipped by 1 base and J by 1 base; unmatched bases: 14. Germline V gene lookup returns CDR1 SGHTA and CDR2 FQGTGA.

This sequence joins TRBV5-1 and TRBJ2-7; D is ambiguous. This CDR3 has 14 amino acids. Trimming removed 6 bases from V and 0 bases from J, with 13 bases in between. Germline V CDR1 and CDR2: SGHRS, YFSETQ. Here the CDR3 DNA reads TGCGCCAGCAAATTTGCGCTCGACTCCTACGAGCAGTACTTC. This gives the protein CASKFALDSYEQYF.

This clone was seen just once. V usage is TRBV28 and J usage is TRBJ2-2, with D unclear. The V end lost 6 bases, the J end lost 4 bases, and 9 bases lay between the germline ends. CDR3 size: 13 residues. CDR1 MDHEN and CDR2 SYDVKM come from the germline V gene. In DNA, the CDR3 is TGTGCCAGCAGACCACCGAGCACCGGGGAGCTGTTTTTT. Amino acids: CASRPPSTGELFF.

In its sample, this clone was seen a few times. This sequence joins TRBV6-4 and TRBJ2-1; the D gene could be TRBD1 or TRBD2 (5 bases each). The germline V gene encodes CDR1 MRHNA and CDR2 SNTAGT. V lost 2 bases, J lost 10 bases, and 12 bases lay in between. The length of the CDR3 is 13 residues. The CDR3 reads CASSDTPGREQFF. Written as DNA, the CDR3 is TGTGCCAGCAGTGACACCCCAGGGAGAGAGCAGTTCTTC.

CDR3 in DNA: TGTGCCATCAGTGAGCGCTTCTCCTACGAGCAGTACTTC. It yields the protein CAISERFSYEQYF. This chain joins TRBV10-3 and TRBJ2-7; no firm D call. V lost 2 bases to trimming and J lost 0 bases, with 5 bases between them. The CDR3 sequence is 13 residues long. Germline lookup yields CDR1 ENHRY and CDR2 SYGVKD.

The genes are TRBV28 and TRBJ2-7; D is possibly TRBD2 (7 bases). The germline V gene has CDR1 MDHEN and CDR2 SYDVKM. This CDR3 comprises 15 residues. V dropped 3 bases and J dropped 6 bases, with 18 bases sitting between them. The CDR3 reads CASSFIEGRGAEQYF. DNA for the CDR3: TGTGCCAGCAGTTTCATAGAGGGACGGGGGGCCGAGCAGTACTTC.

V is TRBV28 and J is TRBJ2-1, with 7 positions matching TRBD1. Trimming at V came to 5 bases and at J to 8 bases, leaving 3 bases not matched to a gene. Germline CDR1 is MDHEN and CDR2 is SYDVKM. CDR3 length equals 12 residues. The CDR3 spells CASSPQGYEQFF. Here the CDR3 DNA reads TGTGCCAGCAGTCCACAGGGGTATGAGCAGTTCTTC.

J is TRBJ2-2 and V is TRBV27; D is unresolved. The CDR3 is 16 residues long. Germline V gene data show CDR1 as MNHEY and CDR2 as SMNVEV (reference sequence). Between the trimmed V and J ends, which lost 9 bases and 4 bases, there was a span of 21 bases. The CDR3 region has the DNA TGTGCCAGATCTTCCGGGCGCCCTTTATCCACCGGGGAGCTGTTTTTT. Protein sequence: CARSSGRPLSTGELFF.

This chain uses TRBV7-9 with TRBJ2-1, with 7 positions matching TRBD2. Germline CDR1 reads SEHNR; CDR2 reads FQNEAQ (reference sequence). The CDR3 sequence is 14 residues long. Trimming at V came to 5 bases and at J to 11 bases, leaving 12 bases not matched to a gene. The CDR3, as DNA: TGTGCCAGCAGCCCAAATCTAAGCGGGGTGAAGCAGTTCTTC. This encodes CASSPNLSGVKQFF.

This chain uses TRBV19 with TRBJ2-7, with 10 bases that match TRBD2. This CDR3 has 14 amino acids. Losses at the gene ends were 4 bases for V and 4 bases for J; bases not matched to a gene: 4. Germline values: CDR1 LNHDA, CDR2 SQIVND (reference sequence). CDR3 protein: CASSTASGRYEQYF. The CDR3 bases are TGTGCCAGTAGTACGGCTAGCGGGAGATACGAGCAGTACTTC.

The rearrangement joins TRBV6-1 to TRBJ2-5, with 7 bases fitting TRBD1. V was clipped by 4 bases and J by 2 bases; unmatched bases: 10. The CDR3 spans 16 residues. From germline, CDR1 is MNHNS and CDR2 SASEGT. The CDR3 DNA reads TGTGCCAGCAGTGCAACCGGAGACAGGGATCAAGAGACCCAGTACTTC. Translating it yields CASSATGDRDQETQYF.